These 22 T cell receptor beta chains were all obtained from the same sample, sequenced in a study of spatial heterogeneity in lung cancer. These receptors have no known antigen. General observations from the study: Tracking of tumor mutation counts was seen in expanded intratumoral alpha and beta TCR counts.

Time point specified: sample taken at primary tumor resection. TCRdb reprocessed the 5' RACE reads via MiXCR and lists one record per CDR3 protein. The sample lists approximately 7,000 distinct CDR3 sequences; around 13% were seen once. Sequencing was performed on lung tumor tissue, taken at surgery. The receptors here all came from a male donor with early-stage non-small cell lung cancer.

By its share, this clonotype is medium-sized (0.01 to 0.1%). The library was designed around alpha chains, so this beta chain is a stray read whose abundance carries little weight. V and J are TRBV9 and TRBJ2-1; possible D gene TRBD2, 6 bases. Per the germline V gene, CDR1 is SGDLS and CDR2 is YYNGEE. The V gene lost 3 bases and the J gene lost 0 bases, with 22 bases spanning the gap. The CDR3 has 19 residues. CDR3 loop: CASSGSGGAISRSYNEQFF. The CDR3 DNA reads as TGTGCCAGCAGCGGGTCCGGGGGTGCGATTTCTCGCTCCTACAATGAGCAGTTCTTC.

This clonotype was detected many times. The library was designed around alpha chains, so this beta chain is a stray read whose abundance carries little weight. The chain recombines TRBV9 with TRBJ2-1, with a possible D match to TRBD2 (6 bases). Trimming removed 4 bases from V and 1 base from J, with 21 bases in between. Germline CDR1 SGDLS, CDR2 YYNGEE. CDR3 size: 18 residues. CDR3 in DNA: TGTGCCAGCAGCCCTCCGGGGGTAGCGCGGTGGTCCTACAATGAGCAGTTCTTC. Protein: CASSPPGVARWSYNEQFF.

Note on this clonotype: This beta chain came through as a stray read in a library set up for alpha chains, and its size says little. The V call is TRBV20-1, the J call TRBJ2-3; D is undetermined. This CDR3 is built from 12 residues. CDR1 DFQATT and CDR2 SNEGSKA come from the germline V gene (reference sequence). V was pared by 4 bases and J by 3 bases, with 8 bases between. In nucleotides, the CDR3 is TGCAGTGCTAATGGCGGTACAGATACGCAGTATTTT. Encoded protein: CSANGGTDTQYF.

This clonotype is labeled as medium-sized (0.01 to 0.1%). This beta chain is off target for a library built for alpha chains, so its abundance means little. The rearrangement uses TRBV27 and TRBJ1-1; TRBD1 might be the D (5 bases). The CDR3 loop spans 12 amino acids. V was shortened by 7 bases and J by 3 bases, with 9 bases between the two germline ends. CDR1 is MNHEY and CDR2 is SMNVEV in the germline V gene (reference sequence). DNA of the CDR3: TGTGCCAGCAAGTTGGGGGACACTGAAGCTTTCTTT. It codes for CASKLGDTEAFF.

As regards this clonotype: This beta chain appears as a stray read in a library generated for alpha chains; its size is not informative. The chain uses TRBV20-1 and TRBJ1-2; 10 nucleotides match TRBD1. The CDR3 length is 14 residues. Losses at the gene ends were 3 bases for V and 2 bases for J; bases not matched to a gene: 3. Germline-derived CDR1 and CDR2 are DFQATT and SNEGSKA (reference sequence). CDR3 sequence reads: CSARDRGKNYGYTF. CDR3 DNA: TGCAGTGCTAGGGACAGGGGGAAAAACTATGGCTACACCTTC.

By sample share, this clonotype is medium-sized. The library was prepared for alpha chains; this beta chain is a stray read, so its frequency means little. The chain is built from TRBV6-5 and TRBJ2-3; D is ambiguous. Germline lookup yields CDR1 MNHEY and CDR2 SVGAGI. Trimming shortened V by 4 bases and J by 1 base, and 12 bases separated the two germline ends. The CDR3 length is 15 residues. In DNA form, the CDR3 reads TGTGCCAGCAGTTTATCAGGTGCTGGCACAGATACGCAGTATTTT. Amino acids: CASSLSGAGTDTQYF.

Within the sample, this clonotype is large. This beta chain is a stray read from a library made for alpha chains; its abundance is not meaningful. In nucleotides, the CDR3 is TGCAGTGCTAGATCTCCGTGGGGCACTGAAGCTTTCTTT. It is translated as CSARSPWGTEAFF. The chain joins TRBV20-1 to TRBJ1-1; no firm D call. V gave up 2 bases and J gave up 4 bases, with 11 bases separating them. CDR1 and CDR2 (germline): DFQATT, SNEGSKA (reference sequence). CDR3 length: 13 residues.

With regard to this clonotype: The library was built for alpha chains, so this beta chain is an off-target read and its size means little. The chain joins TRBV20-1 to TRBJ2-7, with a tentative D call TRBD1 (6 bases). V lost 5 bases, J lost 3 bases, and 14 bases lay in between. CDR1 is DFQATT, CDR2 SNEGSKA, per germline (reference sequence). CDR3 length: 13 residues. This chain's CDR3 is CSARGQTYYEQYF. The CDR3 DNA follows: TGCAGTGCTCGTGGACAGACCTACTACGAGCAGTACTTC.

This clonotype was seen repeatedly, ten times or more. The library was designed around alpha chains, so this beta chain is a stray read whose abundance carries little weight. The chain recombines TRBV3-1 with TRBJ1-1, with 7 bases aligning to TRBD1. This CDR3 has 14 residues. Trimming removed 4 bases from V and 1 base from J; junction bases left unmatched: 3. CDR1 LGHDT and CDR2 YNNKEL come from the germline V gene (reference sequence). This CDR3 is CASSLEGANTEAFF. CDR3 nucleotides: TGTGCCAGCAGCCTCGAGGGGGCGAACACTGAAGCTTTCTTT.

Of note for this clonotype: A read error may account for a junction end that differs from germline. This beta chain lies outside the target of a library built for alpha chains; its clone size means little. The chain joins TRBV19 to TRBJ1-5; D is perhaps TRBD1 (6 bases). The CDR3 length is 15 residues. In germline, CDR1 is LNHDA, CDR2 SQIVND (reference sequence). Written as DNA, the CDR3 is TGTGCCAGAAGTACCTCCAGGGGCCGGAGTCAGCCCCAGCGTTTT. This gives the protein CARSTSRGRSQPQRF.

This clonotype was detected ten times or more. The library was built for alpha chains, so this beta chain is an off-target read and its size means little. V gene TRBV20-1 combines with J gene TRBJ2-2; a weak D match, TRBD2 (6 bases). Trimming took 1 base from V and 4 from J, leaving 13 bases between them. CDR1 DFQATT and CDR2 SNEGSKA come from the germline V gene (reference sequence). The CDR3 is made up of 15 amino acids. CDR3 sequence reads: CSARAGGIGTGELFF. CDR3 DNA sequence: TGCAGTGCTAGAGCTGGGGGGATTGGCACCGGGGAGCTGTTTTTT.

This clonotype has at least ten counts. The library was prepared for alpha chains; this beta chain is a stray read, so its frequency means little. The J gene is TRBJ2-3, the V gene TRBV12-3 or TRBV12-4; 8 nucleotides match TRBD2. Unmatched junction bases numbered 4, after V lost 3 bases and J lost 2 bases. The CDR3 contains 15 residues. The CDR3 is CASSLERGITDTQYF. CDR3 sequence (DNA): TGTGCCAGCAGTTTGGAGCGGGGGATCACAGATACGCAGTATTTT.

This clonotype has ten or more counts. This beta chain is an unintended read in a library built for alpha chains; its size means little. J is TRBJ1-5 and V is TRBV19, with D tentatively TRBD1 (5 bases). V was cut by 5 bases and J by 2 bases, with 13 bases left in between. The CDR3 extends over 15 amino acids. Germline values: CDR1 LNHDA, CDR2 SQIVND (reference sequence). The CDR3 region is CASSFTRVGNQPQHF. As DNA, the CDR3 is TGTGCCAGTAGTTTCACCAGGGTGGGCAATCAGCCCCAGCATTTT.

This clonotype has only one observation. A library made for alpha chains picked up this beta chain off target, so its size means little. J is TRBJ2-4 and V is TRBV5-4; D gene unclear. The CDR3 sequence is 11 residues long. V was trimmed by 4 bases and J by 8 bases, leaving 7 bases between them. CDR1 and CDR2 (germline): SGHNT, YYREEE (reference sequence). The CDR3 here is CASSVRDIQYF. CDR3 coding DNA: TGTGCCAGCAGCGTTCGAGACATTCAGTACTTC. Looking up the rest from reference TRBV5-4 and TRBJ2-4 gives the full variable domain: ETGVTQSPTHLIKTRGQQVTLRCSSQSGHNTVSWYQQALGQGPQFIFQYYREEENGRGNFPPRFSGLQFPNYSSELNVNALELDDSALYLCASSVRDIQYFGAGTRLSVL.

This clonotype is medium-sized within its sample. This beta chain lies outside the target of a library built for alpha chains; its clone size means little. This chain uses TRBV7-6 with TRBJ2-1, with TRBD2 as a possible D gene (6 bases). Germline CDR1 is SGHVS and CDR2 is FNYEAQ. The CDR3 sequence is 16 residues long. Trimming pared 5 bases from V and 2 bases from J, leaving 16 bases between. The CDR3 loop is CASSRGLGDPYNEQFF. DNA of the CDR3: TGTGCCAGCAGCCGGGGACTGGGGGACCCCTACAATGAGCAGTTCTTC.

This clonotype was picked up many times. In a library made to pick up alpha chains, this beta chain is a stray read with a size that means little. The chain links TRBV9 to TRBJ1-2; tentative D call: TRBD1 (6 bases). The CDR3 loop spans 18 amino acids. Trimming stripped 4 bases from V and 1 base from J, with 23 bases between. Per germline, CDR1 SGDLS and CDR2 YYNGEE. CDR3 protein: CASSPPGGGTDGNYGYTF. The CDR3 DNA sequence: TGTGCCAGCAGCCCCCCCGGAGGGGGGACCGACGGTAACTATGGCTACACCTTC. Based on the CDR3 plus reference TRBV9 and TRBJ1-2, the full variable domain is DSGVTQTPKHLITATGQRVTLRCSPRSGDLSVYWYQQSLDQGLQFLIQYYNGEERAKGNILERFSAQQFPDLHSELNLSSLELGDSALYFCASSPPGGGTDGNYGYTFGSGTRLTVV.

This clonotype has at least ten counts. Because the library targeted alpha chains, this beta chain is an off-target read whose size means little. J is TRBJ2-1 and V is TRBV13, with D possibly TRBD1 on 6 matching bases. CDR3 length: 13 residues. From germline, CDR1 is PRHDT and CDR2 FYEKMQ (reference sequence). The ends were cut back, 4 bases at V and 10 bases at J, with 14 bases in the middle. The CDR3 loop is CASSSLQGREQFF. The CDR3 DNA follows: TGTGCCAGCAGCTCGTTACAGGGCAGAGAGCAGTTCTTC.

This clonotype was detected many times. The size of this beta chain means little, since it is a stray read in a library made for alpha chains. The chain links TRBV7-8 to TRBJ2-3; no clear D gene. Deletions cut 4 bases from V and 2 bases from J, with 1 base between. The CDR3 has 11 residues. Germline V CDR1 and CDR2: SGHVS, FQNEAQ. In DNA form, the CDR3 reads TGTGCCAGCAGCTCCACAGATACGCAGTATTTT. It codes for CASSSTDTQYF.

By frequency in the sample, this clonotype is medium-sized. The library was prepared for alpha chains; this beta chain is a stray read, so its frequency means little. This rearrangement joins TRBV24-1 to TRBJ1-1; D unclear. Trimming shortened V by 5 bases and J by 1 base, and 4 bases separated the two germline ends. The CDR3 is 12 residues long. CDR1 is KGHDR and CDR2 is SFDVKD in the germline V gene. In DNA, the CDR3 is TGTGCCACCAGTGGCCCGAACACTGAAGCTTTCTTT. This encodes CATSGPNTEAFF.

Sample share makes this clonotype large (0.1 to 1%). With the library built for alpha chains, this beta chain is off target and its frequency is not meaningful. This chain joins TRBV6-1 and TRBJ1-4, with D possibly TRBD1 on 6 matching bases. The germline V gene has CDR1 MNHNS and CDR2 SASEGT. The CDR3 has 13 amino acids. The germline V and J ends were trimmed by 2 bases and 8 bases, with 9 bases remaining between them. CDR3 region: CASSETGYEKLFF. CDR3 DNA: TGTGCCAGCAGTGAAACAGGGTACGAAAAACTGTTTTTT.

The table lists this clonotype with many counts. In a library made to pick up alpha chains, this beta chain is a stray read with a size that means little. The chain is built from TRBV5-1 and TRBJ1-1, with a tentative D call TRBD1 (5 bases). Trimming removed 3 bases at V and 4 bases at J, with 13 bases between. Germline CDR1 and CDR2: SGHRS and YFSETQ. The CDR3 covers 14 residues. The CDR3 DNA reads TGCGCCAGCAGCTCGGGGCTAGAGGGCACTGAAGCTTTCTTT. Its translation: CASSSGLEGTEAFF.

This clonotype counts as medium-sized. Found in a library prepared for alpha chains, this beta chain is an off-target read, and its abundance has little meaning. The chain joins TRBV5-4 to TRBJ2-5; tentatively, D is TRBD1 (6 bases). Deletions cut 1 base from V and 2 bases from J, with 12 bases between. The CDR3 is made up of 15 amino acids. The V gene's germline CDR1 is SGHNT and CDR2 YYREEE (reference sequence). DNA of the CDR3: TGTGCCAGCAGCTTGCGCAGGGGTTTTCAAGAGACCCAGTACTTC. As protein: CASSLRRGFQETQYF.